A selection of T cell receptor beta chains follows, all from one sample in a study of glioma-infiltrating T cells. TCRdb analysed the multiplex PCR reads with MiXCR anew, one entry per CDR3 protein. The sample records more than 90,000 distinct CDR3 sequences, roughly 37% being singletons. Sequenced input: glioma tissue, nonneoplastic brain tissue, or PBMCs (not recorded which). The receptors were sampled from a human donor with low-grade glioma or glioblastoma, undergoing nonglioma brain surgery, or in good health (not recorded which). Both conserved end residues are part of each CDR3. The order of the fields is J gene, D gene, clone size, V gene, CDR3 protein, CDR3 DNA. A D gene is named only where the DNA matches it firmly. Clone size, where shown, is once, few, many, or a class for clones that have expanded.

J gene: TRBJ2-3
D gene: -
clone size: -
V gene: TRBV24-1
CDR3 protein: CATRVTASTDTQYF
CDR3 DNA: TGTGCCACCAGGGTGACAGCTAGCACAGATACGCAGTATTTT

J gene: TRBJ2-3
D gene: -
clone size: -
V gene: TRBV28
CDR3 protein: CASSSDRFDTDTQYF
CDR3 DNA: TGTGCCAGCAGTTCCGACAGGTTCGACACAGATACGCAGTATTTT

J gene: TRBJ1-1
D gene: -
clone size: many
V gene: TRBV12-3/TRBV12-4
CDR3 protein: CASSLMGENTEAFF
CDR3 DNA: TGTGCCAGCAGTTTAATGGGAGAGAACACTGAAGCTTTCTTT

J gene: TRBJ1-1
D gene: -
clone size: -
V gene: TRBV6-1
CDR3 protein: CARRGRADGENTEAFF
CDR3 DNA: TGTGCCAGAAGGGGGAGGGCGGACGGGGAGAACACTGAAGCTTTCTTT

J gene: TRBJ2-5
D gene: TRBD1
clone size: -
V gene: TRBV20-1
CDR3 protein: CSARGGGQGAGETQYF
CDR3 DNA: TGCAGTGCTAGAGGTGGGGGACAGGGGGCCGGCGAGACCCAGTACTTC

J gene: TRBJ2-1
D gene: TRBD1
clone size: -
V gene: TRBV20-1
CDR3 protein: CSAPGTGRNEQFF
CDR3 DNA: TGCAGTGCTCCCGGGACAGGGCGGAATGAGCAGTTCTTC

J gene: TRBJ1-2
D gene: -
clone size: many
V gene: TRBV11-2
CDR3 protein: CASSFTANHYGYTF
CDR3 DNA: TGTGCCAGCAGCTTTACAGCAAACCACTATGGCTACACCTTC

J gene: TRBJ1-2
D gene: -
clone size: -
V gene: TRBV28
CDR3 protein: CAITLPLYCSTF
CDR3 DNA: TGTGCCATCACCCTCCCCTTGTATTGCTCCACCTTC

J gene: TRBJ2-3
D gene: TRBD2
clone size: -
V gene: TRBV7-2
CDR3 protein: CASGLKAGVGADTQYF
CDR3 DNA: TGTGCCAGCGGCCTAAAAGCGGGAGTGGGCGCAGATACGCAGTATTTT

J gene: TRBJ2-1
D gene: -
clone size: many
V gene: TRBV16
CDR3 protein: CASSARGSGNEQFF
CDR3 DNA: TGTGCCAGCAGCGCGAGGGGGTCGGGCAATGAGCAGTTCTTC

J gene: TRBJ2-3
D gene: TRBD2
clone size: many
V gene: TRBV6-2/TRBV6-3
CDR3 protein: CASSLASGATDTQYF
CDR3 DNA: TGTGCCAGCAGCTTAGCTAGCGGCGCCACAGATACGCAGTATTTT

J gene: TRBJ1-1
D gene: -
clone size: medium-sized
V gene: TRBV28
CDR3 protein: CASSLFGGMNTEAFF
CDR3 DNA: TGTGCCAGCAGTTTATTTGGCGGGATGAACACTGAAGCTTTCTTT

J gene: TRBJ2-3
D gene: -
clone size: many
V gene: TRBV20-1
CDR3 protein: CSARKYLRDHTDTQYF
CDR3 DNA: TGCAGTGCTAGGAAATACTTGCGGGACCACACAGATACGCAGTATTTT

J gene: TRBJ1-1
D gene: -
clone size: many
V gene: TRBV12-3/TRBV12-4
CDR3 protein: CASSRLLNTEAFF
CDR3 DNA: TGTGCCAGCAGTCGACTTCTGAACACTGAAGCTTTCTTT

J gene: TRBJ1-1
D gene: -
clone size: -
V gene: TRBV27
CDR3 protein: CASSYMGAGHTEAFF
CDR3 DNA: TGTGCCAGCAGCTACATGGGGGCCGGTCACACCGAAGCTTTCTTT

J gene: TRBJ2-7
D gene: TRBD1
clone size: -
V gene: TRBV6-5
CDR3 protein: CASSQGQGHEQNF
CDR3 DNA: TGTGCCAGCAGTCAAGGACAGGGCCACGAGCAGAACTTC

J gene: TRBJ2-1
D gene: TRBD2
clone size: -
V gene: TRBV7-6
CDR3 protein: CASSIGTSPNEQSF
CDR3 DNA: TGTGCCAGCAGCATCGGGACTAGCCCCAATGAGCAGTCCTTC

J gene: TRBJ2-1
D gene: -
clone size: many
V gene: TRBV7-9
CDR3 protein: CASSLGPPPAYNEQFF
CDR3 DNA: TGTGCCAGCAGCCTGGGACCTCCGCCGGCCTACAATGAGCAGTTCTTC

J gene: TRBJ2-5
D gene: -
clone size: many
V gene: TRBV18
CDR3 protein: CASSPGVPETQYF
CDR3 DNA: TGTGCCAGCTCACCGGGGGTCCCAGAGACCCAGTACTTC

J gene: TRBJ2-7
D gene: -
clone size: -
V gene: TRBV3-1
CDR3 protein: CASSQAGPSYEQYF
CDR3 DNA: TGTGCCAGCAGCCAAGCGGGACCCTCCTACGAGCAGTACTTC

J gene: TRBJ2-1
D gene: -
clone size: -
V gene: TRBV28
CDR3 protein: CASSPRYVLNEQFF
CDR3 DNA: TGTGCAAGCAGCCCCAGGTACGTCCTCAATGAGCAGTTCTTC

J gene: TRBJ2-3
D gene: -
clone size: -
V gene: TRBV19
CDR3 protein: CASSMDGRADTQYF
CDR3 DNA: TGTGCCAGTAGTATGGACGGCAGAGCAGATACGCAGTATTTT

J gene: TRBJ2-5
D gene: TRBD1
clone size: many
V gene: TRBV7-9
CDR3 protein: CASSRGQSQETQYF
CDR3 DNA: TGTGCCAGCAGCCGGGGACAGTCCCAAGAGACCCAGTACTTC

J gene: TRBJ2-7
D gene: -
clone size: many
V gene: TRBV6-2/TRBV6-3
CDR3 protein: CASSYGGQLYEQYF
CDR3 DNA: TGTGCCAGCAGTTACGGAGGACAGCTCTACGAGCAGTACTTC

J gene: TRBJ1-1
D gene: -
clone size: few
V gene: TRBV5-5
CDR3 protein: CASSLGAGLANTEAFF
CDR3 DNA: TGTGCCAGCAGCTTGGGGGCAGGGCTGGCGAACACTGAAGCTTTCTTT

J gene: TRBJ2-6
D gene: -
clone size: many
V gene: TRBV5-1
CDR3 protein: CASSLVGTVVANVLTF
CDR3 DNA: TGCGCCAGCAGCTTGGTTGGGACGGTGGTGGCCAACGTCCTGACTTTC

J gene: TRBJ2-1
D gene: TRBD1
clone size: many
V gene: TRBV20-1
CDR3 protein: CSAERDRGYNEQFF
CDR3 DNA: TGCAGTGCCGAACGGGACAGGGGATACAATGAGCAGTTCTTC

J gene: TRBJ1-5
D gene: TRBD1
clone size: many
V gene: TRBV4-2
CDR3 protein: CASSTTGGNQPQHF
CDR3 DNA: TGTGCCAGCAGCACAACAGGGGGCAATCAGCCCCAGCATTTT

J gene: TRBJ2-1
D gene: TRBD2
clone size: many
V gene: TRBV2
CDR3 protein: CASSGLADYNEQFF
CDR3 DNA: TGTGCCAGCAGTGGACTAGCGGACTACAATGAGCAGTTCTTC

J gene: TRBJ2-7
D gene: TRBD1
clone size: -
V gene: TRBV20-1
CDR3 protein: CSARGGGQGHEQYF
CDR3 DNA: TGCAGTGCTAGAGGTGGGGGACAGGGCCACGAGCAGTACTTC

J gene: TRBJ2-3
D gene: TRBD2
clone size: many
V gene: TRBV4-3
CDR3 protein: CASSQDSRTSGASTDTQYF
CDR3 DNA: TGCGCCAGCAGCCAAGACTCTAGGACTAGCGGTGCTAGCACAGATACGCAGTATTTT

J gene: TRBJ2-6
D gene: -
clone size: many
V gene: TRBV14
CDR3 protein: CASSQARESSGANVLTF
CDR3 DNA: TGTGCCAGCAGCCAGGCCAGGGAGAGCTCTGGGGCCAACGTCCTGACTTTC

J gene: TRBJ2-5
D gene: -
clone size: -
V gene: TRBV19
CDR3 protein: CASSGAQETQYF
CDR3 DNA: TGTGCCAGTAGCGGGGCTCAAGAGACCCAGTACTTC

J gene: TRBJ2-3
D gene: TRBD2
clone size: many
V gene: TRBV4-2
CDR3 protein: CASSQGGLAGGDTQYF
CDR3 DNA: TGTGCCAGCAGCCAAGGTGGACTAGCGGGAGGAGATACGCAGTATTTT

J gene: TRBJ2-1
D gene: TRBD1
clone size: few
V gene: TRBV12-3/TRBV12-4
CDR3 protein: CASSRRGTGVSGAIGEQFF
CDR3 DNA: TGTGCCAGCAGCCGACGGGGGACAGGGGTGTCGGGAGCGATCGGTGAGCAGTTCTTC

J gene: TRBJ2-5
D gene: TRBD2
clone size: many
V gene: TRBV7-2
CDR3 protein: CASSYGTSGGRWETQYF
CDR3 DNA: TGTGCCAGCAGCTATGGGACTAGCGGGGGGAGATGGGAGACCCAGTACTTC

J gene: TRBJ2-1
D gene: TRBD2
clone size: -
V gene: TRBV18
CDR3 protein: CASSPSASGTARNEQFF
CDR3 DNA: TGTGCCAGCTCACCTTCGGCTAGCGGGACAGCTCGCAATGAGCAGTTCTTC

J gene: TRBJ2-7
D gene: -
clone size: many
V gene: TRBV28
CDR3 protein: CASSLGSLGGSSYEQYF
CDR3 DNA: TGTGCCAGCAGTTTAGGAAGCCTCGGTGGGAGCTCCTACGAGCAGTACTTC

J gene: TRBJ1-5
D gene: TRBD1
clone size: many
V gene: TRBV7-2
CDR3 protein: CASSRRGDRGSDVGQPQHF
CDR3 DNA: TGTGCCAGCAGCCGACGGGGGGACAGGGGGTCGGACGTGGGTCAGCCCCAGCATTTT

J gene: TRBJ1-2
D gene: -
clone size: many
V gene: TRBV7-3
CDR3 protein: CASSSQTVNLVGYTF
CDR3 DNA: TGTGCCAGCAGCTCCCAGACCGTAAACTTGGTCGGCTACACCTTC

J gene: TRBJ2-3
D gene: -
clone size: many
V gene: TRBV10-2
CDR3 protein: CASSSVDTQYF
CDR3 DNA: TGCGCCAGCAGTAGTGTTGATACGCAGTATTTT

J gene: TRBJ2-5
D gene: -
clone size: many
V gene: TRBV6-2/TRBV6-3
CDR3 protein: CASSRDLTQYF
CDR3 DNA: TGTGCCAGCAGTCGGGACCTGACCCAGTACTTC

J gene: TRBJ1-1
D gene: -
clone size: many
V gene: TRBV2
CDR3 protein: CASSEWGVGAFF
CDR3 DNA: TGTGCCAGCAGTGAATGGGGGGTCGGAGCTTTCTTT

J gene: TRBJ1-1
D gene: -
clone size: many
V gene: TRBV28
CDR3 protein: CASSLYLRDPNTEAFF
CDR3 DNA: TGTGCCAGCAGTTTATATTTAAGGGACCCGAACACTGAAGCTTTCTTT

J gene: TRBJ2-1
D gene: TRBD2
clone size: many
V gene: TRBV12-3/TRBV12-4
CDR3 protein: CASSPSGSSYNEQFF
CDR3 DNA: TGTGCCAGCAGTCCTAGCGGGAGCTCCTACAATGAGCAGTTCTTC

J gene: TRBJ1-5
D gene: TRBD1
clone size: many
V gene: TRBV10-2
CDR3 protein: CASSEDRVPQHF
CDR3 DNA: TGCGCCAGCAGTGAAGACAGGGTTCCCCAGCATTTT

J gene: TRBJ1-4
D gene: -
clone size: many
V gene: TRBV28
CDR3 protein: CASSLERRFATNEKLFF
CDR3 DNA: TGTGCCAGCAGTTTGGAGAGGAGATTCGCAACTAATGAAAAACTGTTTTTT

J gene: TRBJ2-7
D gene: -
clone size: -
V gene: TRBV5-1
CDR3 protein: CASSSEVAYEQYF
CDR3 DNA: TGCGCCAGCAGCTCCGAAGTGGCCTACGAGCAGTACTTC

J gene: TRBJ1-5
D gene: -
clone size: many
V gene: TRBV6-4
CDR3 protein: CASSDRIQPQHF
CDR3 DNA: TGTGCCAGCAGTGACAGAATCCAGCCCCAGCATTTT

J gene: TRBJ2-1
D gene: -
clone size: -
V gene: TRBV18
CDR3 protein: CARSPRSGYIEKFF
CDR3 DNA: TGTGCCAGATCACCACGCTCGGGGTATATTGAGAAGTTCTTC

J gene: TRBJ2-7
D gene: -
clone size: many
V gene: TRBV7-8
CDR3 protein: CASSLIEYEQYF
CDR3 DNA: TGTGCCAGCAGCTTAATAGAATACGAGCAGTACTTC

J gene: TRBJ1-4
D gene: -
clone size: many
V gene: TRBV18
CDR3 protein: CASSPGGGEKLFF
CDR3 DNA: TGTGCCAGCTCACCCGGGGGTGGTGAAAAACTGTTTTTT